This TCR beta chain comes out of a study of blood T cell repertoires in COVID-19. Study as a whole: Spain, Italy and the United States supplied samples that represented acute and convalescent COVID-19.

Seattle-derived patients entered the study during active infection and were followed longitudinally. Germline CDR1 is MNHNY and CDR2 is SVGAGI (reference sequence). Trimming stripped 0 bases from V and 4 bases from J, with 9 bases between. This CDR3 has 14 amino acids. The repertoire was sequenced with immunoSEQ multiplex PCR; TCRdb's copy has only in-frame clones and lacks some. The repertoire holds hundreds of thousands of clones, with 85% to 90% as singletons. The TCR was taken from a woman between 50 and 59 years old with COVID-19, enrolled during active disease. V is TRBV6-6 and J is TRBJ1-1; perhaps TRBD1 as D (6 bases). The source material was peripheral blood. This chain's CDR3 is CASSYSGGATEAFF. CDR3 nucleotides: TGTGCCAGCAGTTACTCAGGGGGGGCCACTGAAGCTTTCTTT.